The clone carrying this T cell receptor beta chain was detected a few times. Its specificity is unknown. What was amplified from RNA transcripts were TCR beta CDR3 regions. With the HTBI primer set, the TCR CDR3 went through a first round of RT-PCR. From the multiplex PCR reads, TCRdb called clonotypes with MiXCR, one entry per CDR3 protein. The sample carries a few hundred thousand distinct CDR3 sequences, roughly 15% recorded once. The source of the sample is a study of T cells in Graves' hyperthyroidism and ophthalmopathy. Notes on the study in general: Blood also showed most of the thyroid clonotypes that were expanded above 0.001.

This CDR3 contains 16 residues. V was pared by 1 base and J by 6 bases, with 18 bases between. CDR1 LNHNV and CDR2 YYDKDF come from the germline V gene (reference sequence). Uncontrolled infections, other autoimmune diseases, pregnancy or lactation led to exclusion of patients. Sequenced: blood. The sequence was collected from a woman under 40 with Graves' ophthalmopathy. The genes are TRBV15 and TRBJ1-2; D not resolved. CDR3 sequence (DNA): TGTGCCACCAGCAGAGCCCCGTTTGACATGCGAGATGGCTACACCTTC. It codes for CATSRAPFDMRDGYTF.